This T cell receptor beta chain derives from a study of CD8+CD57+ T cells in acquired aplastic anemia. The wider study: Sorted CD4+ plus CD8+ cells gave DNA averaging around 3 ug.

V was pared by 0 bases and J by 5 bases, with 8 bases of the junction left unmatched. Germline V gene sequence: CDR1 SGHNT, CDR2 YYREEE (reference sequence). The CDR3 sequence is 17 residues long. A remark on this clonotype: Its cognate antigen is unknown.

For CDR3 and TCR beta VDJ profiling, genomic DNA was the template used. Via MiXCR, TCRdb re-called the reads, giving one row per CDR3 protein. The profile shows roughly 170,000 distinct CDR3 sequences, about 50% of them singletons. Flow cytometry had shown expanded CD8+CD57+ cells in the patients chosen for sequencing. Severe acquired aplastic anemia affected all patients. Study-level findings and limits: The same twenty-nine CD8+ CDR3 sequences occurred in patients and in controls.

Sequenced: sorted CD4+, CD8+, or CD8+CD57+ T cells (not recorded which) from PBMCs. The J gene is TRBJ2-1, the V gene TRBV5-4; 10 nucleotides match TRBD2. The source is a human donor with aplastic anemia. Here the CDR3 DNA reads TGTGCCAGCAGCTTGGTAGAGCGGGGGGGCCTCCACAATGAGCAGTTCTTC. Its protein is CASSLVERGGLHNEQFF.